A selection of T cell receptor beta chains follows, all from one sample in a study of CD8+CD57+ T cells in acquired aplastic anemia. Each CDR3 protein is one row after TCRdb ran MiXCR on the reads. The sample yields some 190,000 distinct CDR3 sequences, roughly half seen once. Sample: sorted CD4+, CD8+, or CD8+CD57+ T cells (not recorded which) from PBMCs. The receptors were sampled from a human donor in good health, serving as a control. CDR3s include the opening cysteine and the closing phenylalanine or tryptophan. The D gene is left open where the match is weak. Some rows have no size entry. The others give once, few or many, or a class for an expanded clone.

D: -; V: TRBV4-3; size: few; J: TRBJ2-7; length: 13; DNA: TGCGCCAGCAGCCAAGGGCTCGAATACGAGCAGTACTTC; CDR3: CASSQGLEYEQYF
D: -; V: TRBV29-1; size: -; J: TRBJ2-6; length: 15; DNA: TGCAGCGTTGAAATGGGCGGCTCTGGGGCCAACGTCCTGACTTTC; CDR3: CSVEMGGSGANVLTF
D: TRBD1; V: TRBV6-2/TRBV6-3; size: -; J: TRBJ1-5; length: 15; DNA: TGTGCCAGTAGTTGGAGGCAGGGGGGGAATCAGCCCCAGCATTTT; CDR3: CASSWRQGGNQPQHF
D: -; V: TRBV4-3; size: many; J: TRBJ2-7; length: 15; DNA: TGCGCCAGCAGCCAAGATAGGGTTGACAGCTACGAGCAGTACTTC; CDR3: CASSQDRVDSYEQYF
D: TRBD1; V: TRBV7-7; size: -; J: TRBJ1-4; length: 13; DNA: TGTGCTAGAAATGACAGGGGGGATGAAAAACTGTTTTTT; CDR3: CARNDRGDEKLFF
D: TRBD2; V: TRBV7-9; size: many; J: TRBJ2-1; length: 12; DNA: TGTGCCAGCAGCCGTACTAGCGGAAAGCAGTTCTTC; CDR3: CASSRTSGKQFF
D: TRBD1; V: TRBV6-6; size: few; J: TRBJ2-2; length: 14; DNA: TGTGCCAGCAGCCGGACAGGTGACACCGGGGAGCTGCTTTTT; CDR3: CASSRTGDTGELLF
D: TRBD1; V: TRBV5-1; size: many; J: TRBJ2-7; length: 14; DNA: TGCGCCAGCAGCTTGGGACAGGGGGGCTACGAGCAGTACTTC; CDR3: CASSLGQGGYEQYF
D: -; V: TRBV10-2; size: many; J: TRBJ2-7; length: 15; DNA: TGCGCCAGCAGTGCCGCAGGTAGAAGCTCCTACGAGCAGTACTTC; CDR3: CASSAAGRSSYEQYF
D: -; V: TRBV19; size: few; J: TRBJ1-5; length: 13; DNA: TGTGCCAGTAGTGGACAGCTCAATCAGCCCCAGCATTTT; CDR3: CASSGQLNQPQHF
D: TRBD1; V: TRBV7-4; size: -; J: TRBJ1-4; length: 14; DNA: TGTGCCAGCAGTATCTGGACAGGGAAAGAAAAACTGTTTTTT; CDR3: CASSIWTGKEKLFF
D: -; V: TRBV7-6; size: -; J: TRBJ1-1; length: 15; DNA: TGTGCCAGCAACCGAGGACGGCAGACGAACACTGAAGCTTTCTTT; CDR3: CASNRGRQTNTEAFF
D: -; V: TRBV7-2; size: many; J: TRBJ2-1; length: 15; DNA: TGTGCCAGCAGCCTCACCCGGGTGACGGTAGATGAGCAGTTCTTC; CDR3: CASSLTRVTVDEQFF
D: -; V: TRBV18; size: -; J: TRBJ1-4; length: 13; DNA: TGTGCCAGCTCCGAGGATATGAGGGAAAAACTGTTTTTT; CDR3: CASSEDMREKLFF
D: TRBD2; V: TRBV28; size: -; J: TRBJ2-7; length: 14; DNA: TGTCCCAGCAGCAGCGGGGGGGGCTCCTACGAGCAGTACTTC; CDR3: CPSSSGGGSYEQYF
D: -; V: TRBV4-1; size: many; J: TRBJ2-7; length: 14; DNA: TGCGCCAGCAGCAAGACACAGGGTGGCTACGAGCAGTACTTC; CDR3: CASSKTQGGYEQYF
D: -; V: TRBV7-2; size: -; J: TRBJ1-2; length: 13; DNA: TGTGCCAGCAGCTTACACAGTAACTATGGCTACACCTTC; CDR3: CASSLHSNYGYTF
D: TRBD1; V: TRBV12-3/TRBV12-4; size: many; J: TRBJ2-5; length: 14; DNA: TGTGCCAGCAGGCTGACAGGGGGCGGAAAGACCCAGTACTTC; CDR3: CASRLTGGGKTQYF
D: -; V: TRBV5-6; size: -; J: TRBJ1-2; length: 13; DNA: TGTGCCAGCAGCTTGAAGGGGGATTATGGCTACACCTTC; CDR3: CASSLKGDYGYTF
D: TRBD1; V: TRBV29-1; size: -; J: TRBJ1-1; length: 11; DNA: TGCAGCGCCCGGGACAGGGGGCAAGCTTTCTTT; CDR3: CSARDRGQAFF
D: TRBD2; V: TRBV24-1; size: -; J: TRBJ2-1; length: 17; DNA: TGTGCCACCAGTGATCCCGGGACTAGCGGGGGGGTCAATGAGCAGTTCTTC; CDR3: CATSDPGTSGGVNEQFF
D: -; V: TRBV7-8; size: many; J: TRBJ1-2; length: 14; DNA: TGTGCCAGCAGCTTAGCACAAACAGGCTACGGCTACACCTTC; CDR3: CASSLAQTGYGYTF
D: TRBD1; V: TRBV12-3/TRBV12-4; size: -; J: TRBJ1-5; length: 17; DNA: TGTGCTAGTGGTTTGGTACTTTCAGGCCAGGGGGCGAAGGCCCAGCATTTT; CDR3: CASGLVLSGQGAKAQHF
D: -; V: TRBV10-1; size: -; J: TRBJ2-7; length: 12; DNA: TGTGCCATCAGTGTCCGGGCTGACGAGCAGTACTTC; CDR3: CAISVRADEQYF
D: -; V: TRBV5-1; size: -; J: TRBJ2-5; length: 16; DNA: TGCGCCAGCAGCCCGGGCCTTCAGGGGACCCAAGAGACCCAGTACTTC; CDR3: CASSPGLQGTQETQYF
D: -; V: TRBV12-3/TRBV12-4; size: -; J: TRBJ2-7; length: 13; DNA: TGTGCCAGCAGTTTTGGGCGGCTCGACGAGCAGTACTTC; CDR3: CASSFGRLDEQYF
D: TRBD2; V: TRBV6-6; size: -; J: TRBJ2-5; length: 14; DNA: TGTGCCAGTCGTCTGGGGGAGGGGCAAGAGACCCAGTACTTC; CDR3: CASRLGEGQETQYF
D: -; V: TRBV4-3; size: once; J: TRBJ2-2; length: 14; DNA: TGCGCCAGCAGCCAAGAAGACTATACTGGGGAGCTGTTTTTT; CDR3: CASSQEDYTGELFF
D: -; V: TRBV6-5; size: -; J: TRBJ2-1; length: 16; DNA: TGTGCCATCAGTGACGAGGGGGTCAGCTCCTACAATGAGCAGTTCTTC; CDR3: CAISDEGVSSYNEQFF
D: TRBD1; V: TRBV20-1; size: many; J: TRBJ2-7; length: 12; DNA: TGCAGTGCTACGACAGGGTTCAACGAGCAGTACTTC; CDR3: CSATTGFNEQYF
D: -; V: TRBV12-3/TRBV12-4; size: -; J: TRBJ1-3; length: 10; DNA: TGTGCCAGCAGTAATTCCAGGGTTACATTT; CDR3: CASSNSRVTF
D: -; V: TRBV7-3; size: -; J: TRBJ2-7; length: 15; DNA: TGTGCCAGCAGCGAAACCCTGACAGAGCTGGGCGAGCAGTACTTC; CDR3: CASSETLTELGEQYF
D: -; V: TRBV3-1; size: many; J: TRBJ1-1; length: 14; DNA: TGTGCCAGCAGCCAAGACGGTAGGTACACTGAAGCTTTCTTT; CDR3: CASSQDGRYTEAFF
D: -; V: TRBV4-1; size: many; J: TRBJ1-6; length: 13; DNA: TGCGCCAGCAGCCGTCCGGGGAATTCACCCCTCCACTTT; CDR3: CASSRPGNSPLHF
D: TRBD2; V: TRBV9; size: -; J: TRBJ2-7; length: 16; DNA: TGTGCCAGCAGCCCCCGTCGGACTAGCATAAACAATGAGCAGTACTTC; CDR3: CASSPRRTSINNEQYF
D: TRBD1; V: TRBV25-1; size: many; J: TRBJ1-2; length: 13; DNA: TGTGCCAGCAGTGGCGCGACAGGGCACGGCTACACCTTC; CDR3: CASSGATGHGYTF
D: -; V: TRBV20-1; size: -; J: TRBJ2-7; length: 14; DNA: TGCAGTGCTAGGGCAGCAGGGATTTTCTACGAGCAGTACTTC; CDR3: CSARAAGIFYEQYF
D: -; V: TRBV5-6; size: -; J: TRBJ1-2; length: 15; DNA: TGTGCCAGCAGCCAAGACCCAGGCTCCAACTATGGCTACACCTTC; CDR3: CASSQDPGSNYGYTF
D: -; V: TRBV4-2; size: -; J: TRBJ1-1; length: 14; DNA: TGTGCCAGCACCATCGTGAGGGGGAACACTGAAGCTTTCTTT; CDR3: CASTIVRGNTEAFF
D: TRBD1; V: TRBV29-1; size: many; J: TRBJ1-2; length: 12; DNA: TGCAGCGTTGGACAGGGATTCTATGGCTACACCTTC; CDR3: CSVGQGFYGYTF
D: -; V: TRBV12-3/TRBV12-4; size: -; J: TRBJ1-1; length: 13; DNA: TGTGCCAGCGTCCAGGGCCTGAACACTGAAGCTTTCTTT; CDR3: CASVQGLNTEAFF
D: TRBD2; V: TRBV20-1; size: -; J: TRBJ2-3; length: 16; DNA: TGCAGTGCTAGAGGGGGACTAGCGGGAGGTGCAGATACGCAGTATTTT; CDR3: CSARGGLAGGADTQYF
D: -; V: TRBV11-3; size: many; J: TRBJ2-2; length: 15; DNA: TGTGCCAGCAGCTTAGGGGGCACGAACACCGGGGAGCTGTTTTTT; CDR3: CASSLGGTNTGELFF
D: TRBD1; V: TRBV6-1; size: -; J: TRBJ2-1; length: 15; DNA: TGTGCCAGCAGTTACCGACTTGACAGGGACAATGAGCAGTTCTTC; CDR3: CASSYRLDRDNEQFF
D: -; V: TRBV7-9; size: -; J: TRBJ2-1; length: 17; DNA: TGTGCCAGCAGCTTAGGGGCAGGGGCCCGAGGATACAATGAGCAGTTCTTC; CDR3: CASSLGAGARGYNEQFF
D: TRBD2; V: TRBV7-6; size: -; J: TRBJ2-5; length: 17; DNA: TGTGCCAGCAGTCTTCCCGAAGGGAAGCGGGGGGGCGGGACCCAGTACTTC; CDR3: CASSLPEGKRGGGTQYF